Listed here are 30 T cell receptor beta chains from one sample, sequenced in a study of CD8+CD57+ T cells in acquired aplastic anemia. The study profiled TCR beta VDJ and CDR3 using genomic DNA as template. TCRdb passed the reads through MiXCR, listing each CDR3 protein once. The table lists approximately 81,000 distinct CDR3 sequences, more than 40% of them singletons, with approximately 62% in the top ten. The sample was sorted CD4+, CD8+, or CD8+CD57+ T cells (not recorded which) from PBMCs. These receptors came from a human donor in good health, serving as a control.

This clonotype was seen ten or more times. The chain couples TRBV2 to TRBJ2-1, with 10 bases identical to TRBD1. The CDR3 extends over 15 amino acids. V dropped 7 bases and J dropped 8; count of bases not matched to a gene: 11. Germline V gene lookup returns CDR1 SNHLY and CDR2 FYNNEI. In DNA form, the CDR3 reads TGTGCCAGCACCCCGGGACAGGGGTTAGGGGATGAGCAGTTCTTC. This codes for CASTPGQGLGDEQFF.

The chain joins TRBV18 to TRBJ2-5, with D possibly matching TRBD1 (7 bases). Trimming stripped 3 bases from V and 0 bases from J, with 17 bases between. The CDR3 extends over 17 amino acids. Germline V lookup: CDR1 KGHSH, CDR2 LQKENI. CDR3 sequence reads: CASSPPIGGGYQETQYF. The CDR3 nucleotides read TGTGCCAGCTCACCCCCCATAGGAGGGGGCTACCAAGAGACCCAGTACTTC. The whole variable domain, filled in from reference TRBV18 and TRBJ2-5, reads NAGVMQNPRHLVRRRGQEARLRCSPMKGHSHVYWYRQLPEEGLKFMVYLQKENIIDESGMPKERFSAEFPKEGPSILRIQQVVRGDSAAYFCASSPPIGGGYQETQYFGPGTRLLVL.

The V gene is TRBV19, the J gene TRBJ2-7; D possibly corresponds to TRBD1 (5 bases). The CDR3 runs 13 residues. With 1 base removed from V and 5 bases from J, the gap between germline ends came to 9 bases. Germline V CDR1 and CDR2: LNHDA, SQIVND (reference sequence). Here the CDR3 DNA reads TGTGCCAGTAGTATAGCAGCAGGGAACGAGCAGTACTTC. It codes for CASSIAAGNEQYF.

The V gene is TRBV2, the J gene TRBJ1-1, with unresolved D. CDR1 SNHLY and CDR2 FYNNEI come from the germline V gene. The ends were cut back, 6 bases at V and 7 bases at J, with 3 bases in the middle. The CDR3 runs to 9 residues. CDR3 bases: TGTGCCAGCAGCCGTGAAGCTTTCTTT. Protein product: CASSREAFF.

The rearrangement joins TRBV6-1 to TRBJ1-5, with D maybe TRBD1 (6 bases). The CDR3 is 15 amino acids. Germline CDR1 is MNHNS and CDR2 is SASEGT. The V and J ends lost 8 bases and 5 bases respectively, with 19 bases between them. The CDR3 spells CASLPTWDTYQPQHF. In DNA, the CDR3 is TGTGCCAGCCTCCCAACCTGGGACACCTATCAGCCCCAGCATTTT.

Details on this clonotype: A much larger clone is a single base away; this may be a read error. The V call is TRBV4-1, the J call TRBJ1-2; D remains unclear. The CDR3 consists of 16 residues. The germline V gene has CDR1 MGHRA and CDR2 YSYEKL. The CDR3 nucleotides are TGCGTCAGCAGCCAAGATTTCACGAGTAACAACTATGGCTACACCTTC. Its translation is CVSSQDFTSNNYGYTF.

This clonotype occurred a few times. The chain employs TRBV2 and TRBJ1-6; D is unclear. Germline loops: CDR1 SNHLY, CDR2 FYNNEI. V was pared by 7 bases and J by 7 bases, with 11 bases between. This CDR3 is built from 13 residues. As DNA, the CDR3 is TGTGCCAGCACTGGCGTTAGGAATTCACCCCTCCACTTT. It is translated as CASTGVRNSPLHF.

The chain carries TRBV12-3 or TRBV12-4 and TRBJ2-1; 9 bases are shared with TRBD1. The CDR3 sequence is 16 residues long. Germline trimming cut 0 bases from V and 8 bases from J; bases unmatched to any gene: 8. CDR3: CASSLAQGQGDYEQFF. CDR3 coding DNA: TGTGCCAGCAGTTTAGCGCAGGGACAGGGTGATTATGAGCAGTTCTTC.

J is TRBJ2-3 and V is TRBV20-1; 11 nucleotides line up with TRBD2. The CDR3 covers 17 residues. CDR1 and CDR2 (germline): DFQATT, SNEGSKA (reference sequence). V shed 4 bases, J shed 0 bases, and the junction held 9 bases outside the gene matches. As DNA, the CDR3 is TGCAGTGCTAACGGGGTAGCGGGGGGGACTAGCACAGATACGCAGTATTTT. Its protein product is CSANGVAGGTSTDTQYF.

This clonotype has only a few counts. The chain has TRBV24-1 and TRBJ2-2; D is perhaps TRBD2 (5 bases). The V gene's germline CDR1 is KGHDR and CDR2 SFDVKD. The CDR3 has 14 residues. The germline V and J ends were trimmed by 11 bases and 5 bases, with 17 bases remaining between them. CDR3 loop: CAIRDRGVTGELFF. CDR3 bases: TGTGCCATCCGTGACCGGGGAGTGACCGGGGAGCTGTTTTTT.

This clonotype was counted a few times. This sequence may be a read error, since a much larger clone differs from it by one base. The chain employs TRBV24-1 and TRBJ1-4; unclear D gene. There are 14 residues in the CDR3. Per the germline V gene, CDR1 is KGHDR and CDR2 is SFDVKD. The CDR3 region has the DNA TGTGCCACCACTGATCCCAACGGGGATGAAAAACTGTTTTTT. It specifies CATTDPNGDEKLFF.

The chain combines TRBV10-1 with TRBJ1-1; D is uncertain. V was pared by 0 bases and J by 1 base, with 9 bases between. This CDR3 comprises 15 residues. Germline CDR1 is WNHNN and CDR2 is SYGVQD (reference sequence). The DNA of the CDR3 is TGCGCCAGCAGTGAGTCCACAGCGACGAACACTGAAGCTTTCTTT. This translates into CASSESTATNTEAFF.

This clonotype was observed many times. This chain joins TRBV9 and TRBJ1-1, with D uncertain. The CDR3 length is 14 residues. Trimming removed 2 bases from V and 2 bases from J, with 10 bases in between. The germline gives CDR1 SGDLS, CDR2 YYNGEE. CDR3 in DNA: TGTGCCAGCAGCGTTATGGGTGAAAACACTGAAGCTTTCTTT. Translating gives CASSVMGENTEAFF.

This clonotype was recorded many times. The rearrangement joins TRBV19 to TRBJ2-7; D unclear. The CDR3 length is 13 residues. Trimming stripped 4 bases from V and 2 bases from J, with 9 bases between. Per the germline V gene, CDR1 is LNHDA and CDR2 is SQIVND (reference sequence). CDR3 bases: TGTGCCAGTAGTAACCGGGCGACCTACGAGCAGTACTTC. Translated, it gives CASSNRATYEQYF.

This clonotype was observed at least ten times. The chain joins TRBV19 to TRBJ2-5; the match to TRBD1 covers 7 bases. After removal of 3 bases from V and 9 bases from J, the junction contained 10 bases not matched to a gene. The CDR3 length is 14 residues. Germline-derived CDR1 and CDR2 are LNHDA and SQIVND (reference sequence). The CDR3 DNA reads as TGTGCCAGTAGTATCGCATGGCAGGGGGATTCCCAGTACTTC. Its translation: CASSIAWQGDSQYF.

This clonotype occurred a few times. The chain couples TRBV7-8 to TRBJ2-7; 8 bases fit TRBD1. Germline V gene data show CDR1 as SGHVS and CDR2 as FQNEAQ. The CDR3 totals 15 residues. Germline trimming cut 2 bases from V and 3 bases from J; bases unmatched to any gene: 6. The CDR3 DNA reads as TGTGCCAGCAGCTTATCGAGCGGACAGGGCTACGAGCAGTACTTC. It encodes CASSLSSGQGYEQYF.

Note on this clonotype: The conserved final phenylalanine or tryptophan is absent from the CDR3, which likely points to a read error. Because the CDR3's place on the DNA is in doubt, the DNA is left out and the CDR3 is given as listed by TCRdb. The rearrangement uses TRBV7-9 and TRBJ2-3; the table's D call TRBD1 went unverified against the DNA. Including both end residues, the CDR3 is 8 amino acids long. Germline lookup yields CDR1 SEHNR and CDR2 FQNEAQ (reference sequence). The CDR3 spells CASSSGTG.

This clonotype has a handful of counts. The chain recombines TRBV4-2 with TRBJ2-2; 10 nucleotides agree with TRBD2. The trim removed 4 bases at V and 0 bases at J, leaving 14 bases unmatched. The germline CDR1 and CDR2 sequences are LGHNA and YNFKEQ. The CDR3 consists of 20 residues. CDR3 protein: CASSPSRGSGGFANTGELFF. The CDR3 DNA sequence: TGTGCCAGCAGCCCGAGTAGGGGTAGCGGGGGGTTCGCGAACACCGGGGAGCTGTTTTTT.

This clonotype was seen at least ten times. In DNA, the CDR3 is TGTGCCACCAGTCGTCCAGGACCAAATCAGCCCCAGCATTTT. This encodes CATSRPGPNQPQHF. This chain connects TRBV24-1 to TRBJ1-5; D is unclear. CDR1 and CDR2 from the germline V gene are KGHDR and SFDVKD. With 6 bases removed from V and 4 bases from J, the gap between germline ends came to 12 bases. The CDR3 totals 14 residues.

This clonotype was seen a handful of times. It may be a read error: a sequence one base away is much more abundant. The chain recombines TRBV7-9 with TRBJ1-1, with 11 nucleotides matching TRBD1. CDR3 length: 15 amino acids. Germline CDR1 and CDR2: SEHNR and FQNEAQ (reference sequence). CDR3 bases: TGTGCCAGCAGCTCGCCCGGGACAGGGGGAACTGAAGCTTCCTTT. It translates to CASSSPGTGGTEASF.

The CDR3 nucleotides read TGTGCCACCCCCTTGTCTCTCCACTTT. It yields the protein CATPLSLHF. This rearrangement joins TRBV24-1 to TRBJ1-6; D not certain. CDR3 length equals 9 residues. Germline CDR1 is KGHDR and CDR2 is SFDVKD. The V and J ends lost 9 bases and 16 bases respectively, with 9 bases between them.

This clonotype has just a few counts. The CDR3 loop is CASSPTRFEQYF. CDR3 nucleotides: TGTGCCAGCTCACCAACCAGGTTCGAGCAGTACTTC. The rearrangement joins TRBV18 to TRBJ2-7; D is unclear. CDR3 length equals 12 residues. Per germline, CDR1 KGHSH and CDR2 LQKENI. Trimming took off 2 bases at V and 6 bases at J, with 8 bases between the two ends.

V usage is TRBV5-8 and J usage is TRBJ2-1, with TRBD1 identical over 7 bases. Per germline, CDR1 SGHTS and CDR2 YDEGEE. The junction had 4 bases not matched to a gene; V was cut back by 4 bases and J by 6 bases. CDR3 length: 13 amino acids. The CDR3 loop reads CASSPQGTNEQFF. The CDR3 region has the DNA TGTGCCAGCAGCCCACAGGGGACCAATGAGCAGTTCTTC. Filled out from reference TRBV5-8 and TRBJ2-1, the complete variable domain reads EAGVTQSPTHLIKTRGQQATLRCSPISGHTSVYWYQQALGLGLQFLLWYDEGEERNRGNFPPRFSGRQFPNYSSELNVNALELEDSALYLCASSPQGTNEQFFGPGTRLTVL.

The chain joins TRBV30 to TRBJ2-7; 8 nucleotides line up with TRBD1. CDR1 is GTSNPN, CDR2 SVGIG, per germline (reference sequence). The CDR3 contains 19 residues. The V gene end was trimmed by 0 bases and the J gene end by 0 bases; junction bases not matched to a gene: 16. The CDR3 is CAWSVIGTGEVVSSYEQYF. The CDR3 DNA follows: TGTGCCTGGAGTGTGATTGGGACAGGAGAGGTTGTTAGCTCCTACGAGCAGTACTTC.

This clonotype was counted many times. DNA for the CDR3: TGTGCCAGCAGGGCAGGGGGCTCCGGGGAGCTGTTTTTT. Amino acid sequence: CASRAGGSGELFF. The chain recombines TRBV2 with TRBJ2-2; the match to TRBD1 covers 8 bases. The ends lost 6 bases at V and 6 bases at J; junction bases unmatched: 3. Germline V gene sequence: CDR1 SNHLY, CDR2 FYNNEI. The CDR3 has 13 amino acids.

The chain joins TRBV25-1 to TRBJ2-3; 14 bases are a match to TRBD2. The CDR3 contains 17 residues. CDR1 is MGHDK and CDR2 is SYGVNS in the germline V gene. V was clipped by 4 bases and J by 6 bases; unmatched bases: 9. The CDR3 region is CASSAPGLAGAGDTQYF. The CDR3 DNA is TGTGCCAGCAGTGCCCCGGGACTAGCGGGAGCGGGTGATACGCAGTATTTT.

In this sample, this clonotype turned up a few times. This chain connects TRBV13 to TRBJ1-1; D not resolved. V dropped 0 bases and J dropped 2 bases, with 4 bases sitting between them. Germline CDR1 PRHDT, CDR2 FYEKMQ (reference sequence). CDR3 length: 13 amino acids. CDR3 in DNA: TGTGCCAGCAGCTTAGGGCTAAACACTGAAGCTTTCTTT. Its protein is CASSLGLNTEAFF.

The rearrangement joins TRBV24-1 to TRBJ2-7; 12 bases are a match to TRBD2. Trimming at V came to 10 bases and at J to 3 bases, leaving 6 bases not matched to a gene. This CDR3 comprises 14 residues. The V gene's germline CDR1 is KGHDR and CDR2 SFDVKD. CDR3 DNA sequence: TGTGCCACAACTAGCGGGGGGTCGGTCTACGAGCAGTACTTC. Its protein is CATTSGGSVYEQYF.

The chain is built from TRBV10-3 and TRBJ1-1; unclear D gene. The ends were cut back, 9 bases at V and 1 base at J, with 9 bases in the middle. Germline V gene sequence: CDR1 ENHRY, CDR2 SYGVKD. This CDR3 is built from 12 residues. CDR3 nucleotides: TGTGCCATTCGAGACCCGAACACTGAAGCTTTCTTT. As protein: CAIRDPNTEAFF.

The chain combines TRBV19 with TRBJ1-5; D is unclear. Trimming pared 5 bases from V and 4 bases from J, leaving 9 bases between. CDR1 and CDR2 from the germline V gene are LNHDA and SQIVND (reference sequence). CDR3 length: 13 amino acids. The CDR3 region is CASSLTSNQPQHF. The CDR3 nucleotides are TGTGCCAGTAGTCTTACTAGTAATCAGCCCCAGCATTTT.